Below are 27 T cell receptor beta chains sequenced from a single sample in a study of blood T cell repertoires in COVID-19. TCRdb's copy holds only in-frame clones and misses some; the assay was immunoSEQ multiplex PCR. The sample consists of 70,000 or so clones, under 85% of them appearing once. The sample taken for sequencing was peripheral blood. All receptors come from a man between 65 and 85 years old with acute or convalescent COVID-19.

The chain carries TRBV5-1 and TRBJ1-2, with 10 nucleotides matching TRBD1. Germline assignment: CDR1 SGHRS and CDR2 YFSETQ. CDR3 length equals 14 residues. Germline trimming cut 4 bases from V and 4 bases from J; bases unmatched to any gene: 4. The CDR3 nucleotides are TGCGCCAGCAGCGCCCGACAGGGGGCCTATGGCTACACCTTC. Translating gives CASSARQGAYGYTF.

The rearrangement links TRBV5-8 to TRBJ1-1, with D unresolved. Trimming removed 1 base from V and 1 base from J, with 8 bases in between. Germline V gene sequence: CDR1 SGHTS, CDR2 YDEGEE. This CDR3 has 14 amino acids. The CDR3 DNA reads TGTGCCAGCAGCTTGTCTTCCCGGAACACTGAAGCTTTCTTT. Translation: CASSLSSRNTEAFF.

This chain connects TRBV5-1 to TRBJ2-5; 7 bases are shared with TRBD1. Germline V gene lookup returns CDR1 SGHRS and CDR2 YFSETQ. The junction had 1 base not matched to a gene; V was cut back by 1 base and J by 4 bases. This CDR3 is 13 amino acids long. CDR3 nucleotides: TGCGCCAGCAGCTTGTACAGGGGAGAGACCCAGTACTTC. It is translated as CASSLYRGETQYF.

The V call is TRBV15, the J call TRBJ2-5; 9 bases line up with TRBD1. V gave up 1 base and J gave up 4 bases; unmatched junction bases: 4. This CDR3 region has 15 residues. CDR1 is LNHNV, CDR2 YYDKDF, per germline (reference sequence). The CDR3 sequence: CATSRVGTGRETQYF. The CDR3 nucleotides are TGTGCCACCAGCAGAGTCGGGACAGGGCGAGAGACCCAGTACTTC.

This chain joins TRBV7-9 and TRBJ2-2; 7 nucleotides align to TRBD2. Germline loops: CDR1 SEHNR, CDR2 FQNEAQ (reference sequence). This CDR3 is built from 15 residues. V gave up 3 bases and J gave up 1 base; unmatched junction bases: 2. CDR3 DNA sequence: TGTGCCAGCAGCTTCCCTAGCGGGAACACCGGGGAGCTGTTTTTT. Translation gives CASSFPSGNTGELFF.

The gene calls are TRBV18 and TRBJ2-5, with 11 positions matching TRBD1. The germline gives CDR1 KGHSH, CDR2 LQKENI. This CDR3 spans 15 amino acids. V shed 5 bases, J shed 4 bases, and the junction held 6 bases outside the gene matches. The CDR3 region is CASSSWDRGSETQYF. The CDR3, as DNA: TGTGCCAGCTCATCCTGGGACAGGGGGTCAGAGACCCAGTACTTC.

V is TRBV19 and J is TRBJ2-3; D possibly corresponds to TRBD1 (5 bases). V lost 1 base and J lost 0, with 14 bases in between. The CDR3 spans 17 residues. In germline, CDR1 is LNHDA, CDR2 SQIVND (reference sequence). This CDR3 reads CASSIVSVQGSTDTQYF. DNA for the CDR3: TGTGCCAGTAGTATAGTCTCTGTTCAGGGCAGCACAGATACGCAGTATTTT. Looking up the rest from reference TRBV19 and TRBJ2-3 gives the full variable domain: DGGITQSPKYLFRKEGQNVTLSCEQNLNHDAMYWYRQDPGQGLRLIYYSQIVNDFQKGDIAEGYSVSREKKESFPLTVTSAQKNPTAFYLCASSIVSVQGSTDTQYFGPGTRLTVL.

The chain is built from TRBV24-1 and TRBJ1-4, with D maybe TRBD1 (5 bases). This CDR3 spans 13 amino acids. CDR1 and CDR2 from the germline V gene are KGHDR and SFDVKD. The V gene lost 3 bases and the J gene lost 8 bases, with 9 bases spanning the gap. The CDR3 loop is CATSDQGREKLFF. CDR3 DNA: TGTGCCACCAGTGATCAGGGAAGGGAAAAACTGTTTTTT.

The gene calls are TRBV28 and TRBJ2-4; tentative D call: TRBD2 (6 bases). In germline, CDR1 is MDHEN, CDR2 SYDVKM. V was clipped by 5 bases and J by 10 bases, with 18 bases between them. The CDR3 loop spans 14 amino acids. CDR3 region: CASSPWDSPGIQYF. The CDR3 DNA reads as TGTGCCAGCAGTCCTTGGGACTCCCCAGGGATTCAGTACTTC.

The rearrangement uses TRBV7-2 and TRBJ1-3, with unresolved D. Trimming left V 2 bases short and J 6 bases short, with 8 bases between. This CDR3 contains 13 residues. Germline CDR1 is SGHTA and CDR2 is FQGNSA. CDR3 sequence reads: CASSLQQLNTIYF. As DNA, the CDR3 is TGTGCCAGCAGCTTACAACAGTTAAACACCATATATTTT. The full variable domain, completed using reference TRBV7-2 and TRBJ1-3, is GAGVSQSPSNKVTEKGKDVELRCDPISGHTALYWYRQSLGQGLEFLIYFQGNSAPDKSGLPSDRFSAERTGGSVSTLTIQRTQQEDSAVYLCASSLQQLNTIYFGEGSWLTVV.

The V gene is TRBV28, the J gene TRBJ1-3; no firm D call. The ends were cut back, 1 base at V and 2 bases at J, with 3 bases in the middle. CDR1 and CDR2 from the germline V gene are MDHEN and SYDVKM. This CDR3 is built from 13 residues. The chain's CDR3 is CASSLFAGNTIYF. Here the CDR3 DNA reads TGTGCCAGCAGTTTATTCGCTGGAAACACCATATATTTT.

J is TRBJ2-6 and V is TRBV6-5; a possible D gene is TRBD2 (5 bases). V lost 10 bases and J 4 bases, leaving 17 bases between the germline ends. CDR3 size: 15 residues. Germline V lookup: CDR1 MNHEY, CDR2 SVGAGI. The CDR3 DNA reads as TGTGCCATAACTGAGGGCGCGGACGGGGCCAACGTCCTGACTTTC. Its translation is CAITEGADGANVLTF.

The rearrangement joins TRBV2 to TRBJ2-3; 11 bases are shared with TRBD2. There are 16 residues in the CDR3. J gave up 4 bases and V 0 bases, and 3 bases lay outside the gene matches. From germline, CDR1 is SNHLY and CDR2 FYNNEI. CDR3 nucleotides: TGTGCCAGCAGTGAAGCGCCTAGCGGGAGGTCAGATACGCAGTATTTT. This encodes CASSEAPSGRSDTQYF.

The chain links TRBV29-1 to TRBJ2-3; 7 bases line up with TRBD1. V was clipped by 7 bases and J by 1 base; unmatched bases: 8. The CDR3 spans 14 residues. In germline, CDR1 is SQVTM, CDR2 ANQGSEA. The CDR3 protein is CSAPGTARTDTQYF. The DNA for the CDR3 is TGCAGCGCTCCCGGGACAGCCCGCACAGATACGCAGTATTTT.

CDR3 loop: CASSNRPRDRQETQYF. The CDR3 nucleotides read TGTGCCAGCAGCAACCGGCCCCGGGATCGACAAGAGACCCAGTACTTC. This chain joins TRBV21-1 and TRBJ2-5; no check of the table's D call, TRBD2, against the DNA was made. TRBV21-1 is a pseudogene segment. There are 16 residues in the CDR3.

The chain links TRBV27 to TRBJ2-6; possible D gene TRBD1, 5 bases. Germline V CDR1 and CDR2: MNHEY, SMNVEV (reference sequence). The V end was cut by 3 bases, the J end by 0 bases, with 12 bases between. This CDR3 is built from 17 residues. CDR3 in amino acids: CASSFATVFSGANVLTF. The CDR3 DNA follows: TGTGCCAGCAGTTTCGCGACAGTATTCTCTGGGGCCAACGTCCTGACTTTC.

This sequence joins TRBV11-2 and TRBJ2-1, with D possibly TRBD2 on 6 matching bases. The CDR3 has 16 residues. Trimming took off 7 bases at V and 2 bases at J, with 18 bases between the two ends. Germline V gives CDR1 SGHAT, CDR2 FQNNGV. This chain's CDR3 is CASNPLAGRAYNEQFF. As DNA, the CDR3 is TGTGCCAGCAATCCCCTCGCGGGAAGGGCCTACAATGAGCAGTTCTTC.

This chain joins TRBV5-4 and TRBJ2-7; 8 nucleotides match TRBD1. The CDR3 consists of 16 residues. Germline V lookup: CDR1 SGHNT, CDR2 YYREEE (reference sequence). V shed 1 base, J shed 4 bases, and the junction held 10 bases outside the gene matches. CDR3 nucleotide sequence: TGTGCCAGCAGCTTGATAGGGCAGGGGGCCCAATACGAGCAGTACTTC. Residues: CASSLIGQGAQYEQYF.

This sequence joins TRBV9 and TRBJ2-7, with 13 bases that match TRBD2. From germline, CDR1 is SGDLS and CDR2 YYNGEE. The CDR3 has 17 amino acids. V was pared by 1 base and J by 6 bases, with 10 bases of the junction left unmatched. The CDR3 DNA is TGTGCCAGCAGCGTATCACCAACTAGCGGGAGGGGGCTCGAGCAGTACTTC. This sequence encodes CASSVSPTSGRGLEQYF.

The J gene is TRBJ1-5, the V gene TRBV9, with D perhaps matching TRBD1 (5 bases). This CDR3 comprises 16 residues. Germline V lookup: CDR1 SGDLS, CDR2 YYNGEE. Between the trimmed V and J ends, which lost 0 bases and 0 bases, there was a span of 10 bases. The CDR3 spells CASSVDDSYSNQPQHF. The CDR3 nucleotides read TGTGCCAGCAGCGTAGATGACAGTTATAGCAATCAGCCCCAGCATTTT.

The gene calls are TRBV21-1 and TRBJ2-7; TRBD2 is the table's D call and was not checked against the DNA. TRBV21-1 is a listed pseudogene. The CDR3 loop spans 17 amino acids. CDR3 DNA: TGTGCCAGCAGCAAAGGCCATTCCGGTTCCTACCCCTACGAGCAGTACTTC. Residues: CASSKGHSGSYPYEQYF.

The chain couples TRBV7-9 to TRBJ2-7; the match to TRBD2 covers 14 bases. Germline-derived CDR1 and CDR2 are SEHNR and FQNEAQ (reference sequence). This CDR3 spans 15 amino acids. Losses at the gene ends were 4 bases for V and 4 bases for J; bases not matched to a gene: 3. The CDR3 DNA sequence: TGTGCCAGCAGCTCGGGACTAGCGGGAGCATACGAGCAGTACTTC. Amino acids: CASSSGLAGAYEQYF. The whole variable domain, remainder taken from reference TRBV7-9 and TRBJ2-7, is DTGVSQNPRHKITKRGQNVTFRCDPISEHNRLYWYRQTLGQGPEFLTYFQNEAQLEKSRLLSDRFSAERPKGSFSTLEIQRTEQGDSAMYLCASSSGLAGAYEQYFGPGTRLTVT.

The chain uses TRBV20-1 and TRBJ2-2; no reliable D call. CDR1 is DFQATT, CDR2 SNEGSKA, per germline (reference sequence). With 8 bases removed from V and 6 bases from J, the gap between germline ends came to 10 bases. The CDR3 consists of 11 residues. In DNA, the CDR3 is TGCAGTCCCTATCAAGCCGGGGAGCTGTTTTTT. It is translated as CSPYQAGELFF.

The chain uses TRBV20-1 and TRBJ2-7, with D tentatively TRBD2 (6 bases). V shed 1 base and J shed 6 bases, with 7 bases lying between them. Germline loops: CDR1 DFQATT, CDR2 SNEGSKA (reference sequence). CDR3 length equals 11 residues. This CDR3 reads CSARAEGEQYF. For the CDR3, the DNA is TGCAGTGCTAGAGCGGAGGGCGAGCAGTACTTC.

V and J are TRBV3-1 (or the pseudogene TRBV3-2) and TRBJ2-3; tentatively, D is TRBD2 (5 bases). Trimming left V 7 bases short and J 0 bases short, with 20 bases between. Per germline, CDR1 LGHDT and CDR2 YNNKEL (reference sequence). This CDR3 has 17 residues. For the CDR3, the DNA is TGTGCCAGCACCAACTGGGGAGTCTCGTCTAGCACAGATACGCAGTATTTT. As protein: CASTNWGVSSSTDTQYF.

The CDR3 reads CASRPTVNSNQPQHF. In DNA, the CDR3 is TGTGCCAGTAGGCCGACAGTGAATAGCAATCAGCCCCAGCATTTT. This chain connects TRBV19 to TRBJ1-5, with D perhaps matching TRBD1 (5 bases). The V and J ends lost 6 bases and 0 bases respectively, with 12 bases between them. The CDR3 totals 15 residues. Germline V gene sequence: CDR1 LNHDA, CDR2 SQIVND (reference sequence).

This clone has only a few counts. The J gene is TRBJ1-1, the V gene TRBV4-2; no firm D call. The CDR3 length is 16 residues. Germline V gene lookup returns CDR1 LGHNA and CDR2 YNFKEQ. The ends were cut back, 1 base at V and 0 bases at J, with 12 bases in the middle. CDR3 sequence reads: CASSQVWTQMNTEAFF. The CDR3 nucleotides are TGTGCCAGCAGCCAAGTTTGGACTCAAATGAACACTGAAGCTTTCTTT.